This T cell receptor beta chain was captured in a study of blood T cell repertoires in COVID-19. Study overall: Donors in the United States, Italy and Spain gave samples during acute or convalescent COVID-19. T cells, B-cell-depleted T cells, or PBMCs provided the cDNA or gDNA that served as material.

It was during active infection that Seattle patients were enrolled and then longitudinally followed. Trimming took off 0 bases at V and 3 bases at J, with 12 bases between the two ends. Germline CDR1 is MNHEY and CDR2 is SVGAGI. This CDR3 is built from 16 residues. Repertoires were generated with immunoSEQ multiplex PCR, while TCRdb's copy carries only in-frame clones and drops some. The top ten clones hold around 1.9% of a sample with a few hundred thousand clones, around 91% of them seen once. The V and J genes are TRBV6-5 and TRBJ1-5; possibly TRBD1 for D (5 bases). The source material was peripheral blood. This TCR was recovered from a woman in her sixties with COVID-19, enrolled during active disease. The CDR3 is CASSYSSQAINQPQHF. The CDR3 bases are TGTGCCAGCAGTTACTCATCACAGGCTATCAATCAGCCCCAGCATTTT.